This T cell receptor (beta chain) was identified in a study of cytomegalovirus exposure and HLA in healthy donors. General study results and limits: Using the classifier, cytomegalovirus status was reportedly diagnosed with high specificity and sensitivity.

Turning to this clone: Its matching antigen is unknown.

V dropped 0 bases and J dropped 6 bases, with 9 bases sitting between them. The CDR3 is made up of 14 amino acids. Germline V gene data show CDR1 as SGHNT and CDR2 as YYREEE (reference sequence). The PCR was carried out with 60 Vbeta primers and 13 Jbeta primers. The method was immunoSEQ multiplex PCR; TCRdb's version includes in-frame clones alone and lacks a portion of them. The sample has approximately 190,000 clones, 75% to 85% seen once. The TCR sequence derives from a woman aged 25-40 years in good health and CMV-seropositive. The sequenced sample consisted of PBMCs. The chain links TRBV5-4 to TRBJ1-4; no clear D. In nucleotides, the CDR3 is TGTGCCAGCAGCTTGGATTCCGGGGATGAAAAACTGTTTTTT. This codes for CASSLDSGDEKLFF.